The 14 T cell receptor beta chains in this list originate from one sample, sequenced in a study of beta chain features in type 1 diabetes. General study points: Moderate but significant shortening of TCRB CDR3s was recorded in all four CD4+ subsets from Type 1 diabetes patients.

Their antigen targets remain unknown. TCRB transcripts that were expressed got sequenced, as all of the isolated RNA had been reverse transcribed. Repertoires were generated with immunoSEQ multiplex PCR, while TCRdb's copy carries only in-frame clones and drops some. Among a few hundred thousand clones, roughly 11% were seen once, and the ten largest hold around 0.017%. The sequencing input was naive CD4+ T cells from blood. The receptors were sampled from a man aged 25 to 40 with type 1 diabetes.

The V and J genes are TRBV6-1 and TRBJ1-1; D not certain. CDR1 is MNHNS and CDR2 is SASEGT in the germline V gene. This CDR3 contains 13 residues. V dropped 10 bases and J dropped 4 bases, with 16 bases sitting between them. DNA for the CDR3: TGTGCCATCAGCGGCGGAGAGATCACTGAAGCTTTCTTT. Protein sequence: CAISGGEITEAFF.

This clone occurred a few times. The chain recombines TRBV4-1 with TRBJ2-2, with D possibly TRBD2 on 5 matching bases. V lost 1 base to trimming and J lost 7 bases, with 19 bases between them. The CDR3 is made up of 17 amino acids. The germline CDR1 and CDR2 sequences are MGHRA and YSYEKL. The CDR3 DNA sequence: TGCGCCAGCAGCCAAGTGGTTAGGCTAGCTGGAGTCGGGGAGCTGTTTTTT. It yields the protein CASSQVVRLAGVGELFF.

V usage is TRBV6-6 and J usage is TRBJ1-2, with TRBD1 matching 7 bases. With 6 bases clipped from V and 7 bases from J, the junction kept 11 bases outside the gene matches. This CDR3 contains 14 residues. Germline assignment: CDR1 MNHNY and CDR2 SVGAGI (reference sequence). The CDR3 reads CASSPGQRAPGYTF. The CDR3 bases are TGTGCCAGCAGCCCGGGACAGCGTGCCCCTGGCTACACCTTC.

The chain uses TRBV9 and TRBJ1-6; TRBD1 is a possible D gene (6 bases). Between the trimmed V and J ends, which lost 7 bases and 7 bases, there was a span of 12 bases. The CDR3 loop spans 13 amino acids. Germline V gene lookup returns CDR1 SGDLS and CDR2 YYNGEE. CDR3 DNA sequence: TGTGCCAGCGCCCTCACAGGGAATTCACCCCTCCACTTT. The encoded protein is CASALTGNSPLHF.

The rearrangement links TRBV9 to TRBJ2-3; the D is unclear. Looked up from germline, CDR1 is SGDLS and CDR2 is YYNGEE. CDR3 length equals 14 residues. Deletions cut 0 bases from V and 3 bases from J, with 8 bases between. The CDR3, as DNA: TGTGCCAGCAGCGTAGATAGGAGTACAGATACGCAGTATTTT. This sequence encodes CASSVDRSTDTQYF.

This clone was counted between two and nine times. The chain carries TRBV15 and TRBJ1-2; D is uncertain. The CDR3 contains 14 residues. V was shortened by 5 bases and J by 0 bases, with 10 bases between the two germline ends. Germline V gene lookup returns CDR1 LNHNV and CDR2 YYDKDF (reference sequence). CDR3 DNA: TGTGCCACCAGCCGCCACCAGGCTAACTATGGCTACACCTTC. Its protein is CATSRHQANYGYTF.

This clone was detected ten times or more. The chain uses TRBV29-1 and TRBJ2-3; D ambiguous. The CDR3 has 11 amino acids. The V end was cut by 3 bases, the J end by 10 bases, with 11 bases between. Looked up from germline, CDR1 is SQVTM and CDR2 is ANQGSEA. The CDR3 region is CSVDGRPAQYF. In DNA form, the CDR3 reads TGCAGCGTTGATGGCCGTCCAGCGCAGTATTTT.

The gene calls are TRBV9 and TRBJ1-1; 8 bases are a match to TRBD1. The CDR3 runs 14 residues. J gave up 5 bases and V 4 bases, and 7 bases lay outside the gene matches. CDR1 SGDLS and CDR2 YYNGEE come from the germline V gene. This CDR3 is CASSFAQGGTEAFF. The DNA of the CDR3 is TGTGCCAGCAGCTTCGCACAGGGGGGAACTGAAGCTTTCTTT.

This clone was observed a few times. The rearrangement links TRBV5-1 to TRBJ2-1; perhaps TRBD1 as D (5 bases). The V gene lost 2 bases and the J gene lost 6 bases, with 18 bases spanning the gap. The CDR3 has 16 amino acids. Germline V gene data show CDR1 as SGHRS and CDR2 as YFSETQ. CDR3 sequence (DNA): TGCGCCAGCAGCTTCCTTCGGGCAGGGTCCGGCAATGAGCAGTTCTTC. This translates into CASSFLRAGSGNEQFF.

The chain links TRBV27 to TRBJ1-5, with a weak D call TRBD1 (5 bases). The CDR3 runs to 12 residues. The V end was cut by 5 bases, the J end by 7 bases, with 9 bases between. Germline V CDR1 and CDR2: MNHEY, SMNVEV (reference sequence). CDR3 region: CASSHPGQPQHF. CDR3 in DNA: TGTGCCAGCAGTCACCCAGGGCAGCCCCAGCATTTT.

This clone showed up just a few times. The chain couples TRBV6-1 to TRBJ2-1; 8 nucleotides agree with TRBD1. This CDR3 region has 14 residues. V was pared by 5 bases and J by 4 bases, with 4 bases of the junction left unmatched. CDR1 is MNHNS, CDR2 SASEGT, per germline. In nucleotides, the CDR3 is TGTGCCAGCAGTTCCAGGGGGCTATACAATGAGCAGTTCTTC. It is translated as CASSSRGLYNEQFF.

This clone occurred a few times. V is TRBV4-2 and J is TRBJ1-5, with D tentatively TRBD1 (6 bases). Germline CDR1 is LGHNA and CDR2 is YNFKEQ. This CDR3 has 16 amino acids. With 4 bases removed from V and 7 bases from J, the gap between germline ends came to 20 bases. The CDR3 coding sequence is TGTGCCAGCAGCCTGTCCGCAGGGGATGGATACCAGCCCCAGCATTTT. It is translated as CASSLSAGDGYQPQHF.

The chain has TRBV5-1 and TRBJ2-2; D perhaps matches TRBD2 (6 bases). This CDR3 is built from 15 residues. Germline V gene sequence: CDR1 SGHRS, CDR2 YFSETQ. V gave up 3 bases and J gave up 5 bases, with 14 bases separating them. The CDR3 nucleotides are TGCGCCAGCAGCTCATCGGGGGAAAGGACCGGGGAGCTGTTTTTT. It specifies CASSSSGERTGELFF.

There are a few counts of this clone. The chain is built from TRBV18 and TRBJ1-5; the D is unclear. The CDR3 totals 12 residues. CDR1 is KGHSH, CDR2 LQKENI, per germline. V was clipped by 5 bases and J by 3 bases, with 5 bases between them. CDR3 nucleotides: TGTGCCAGCTCATCAAACAATCAGCCCCAGCATTTT. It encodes CASSSNNQPQHF.